The rows below give T cell receptor beta chains drawn from one sample of a study of glioma-infiltrating T cells. Each CDR3 protein gets one entry after TCRdb re-called the multiplex PCR reads with MiXCR. The repertoire holds approximately 120,000 distinct CDR3 sequences, roughly 20% seen once, with 15% in the top ten. The sequencing input was glioma tissue, nonneoplastic brain tissue, or PBMCs (not recorded which). These receptors all stem from a human donor with low-grade glioma or glioblastoma, undergoing nonglioma brain surgery, or in good health (not recorded which). The CDR3 runs from the conserved cysteine through the conserved F or W. The D gene is left open where the match is weak. Expanded clones are given a class, and other clones once, few, many or no size at all.

CDR3 length	D gene	V gene	clone size	J gene	CDR3 DNA	CDR3 protein
16	TRBD1	TRBV6-1	many	TRBJ2-7	TGTGCCAGCAGGGCCCCCGACAGGGCTAGCCGGTACGAGCAGTACTTC	CASRAPDRASRYEQYF
13	.	TRBV6-6	.	TRBJ2-1	TGTGCCAGCGGAGCGAGGGTTTACAGTGAGCAGTTCTTC	CASGARVYSEQFF
15	TRBD1	TRBV28	many	TRBJ2-1	TGTGCCAGCAGTCGCGGGGACAGGGGGCTCAATGAGCAGTTCTTC	CASSRGDRGLNEQFF
12	.	TRBV7-2	many	TRBJ2-5	TGTGCCAGCAGCTTAGTCCGAGAGACCCAGTACTTC	CASSLVRETQYF
14	.	TRBV5-1	few	TRBJ1-2	TGCGCCAGCAGCTCCGACGGGAATAACTATGGCTACACCTTC	CASSSDGNNYGYTF
12	TRBD2	TRBV24-1	many	TRBJ2-1	TGTGCCACCAGGGCGGGAGGGAATGAGCAGTTCTTC	CATRAGGNEQFF
13	.	TRBV5-4	few	TRBJ1-1	TGTGCCAGCACACTTGGAGATAGCACTGAAGCTTTCTTT	CASTLGDSTEAFF
15	TRBD2	TRBV7-9	few	TRBJ2-7	TGTGCCAGCAGCCGCGGGGGAGGGGACGTAAGAGAGCAGTACTTC	CASSRGGGDVREQYF
19	.	TRBV4-1	.	TRBJ2-1	TGCGCCAGCAGCCCAAGTTCTGGGGGCGCCAACCTTTACTACAATGAGCAGTTCTTC	CASSPSSGGANLYYNEQFF
14	TRBD2	TRBV5-1	few	TRBJ2-1	TGCGCCAGCAGCTTGGGACTAGCGGGAGGTGAGCAGTTCTTC	CASSLGLAGGEQFF
15	TRBD1	TRBV24-1	many	TRBJ2-7	TGTGCCACCAGTGATGGACAGGGGGCTATGTACGAGCAGTACTTC	CATSDGQGAMYEQYF
14	.	TRBV25-1	many	TRBJ1-1	TGTGCCAGCAGTGTGGAGGGGAGAAACACTGAAGCTTTCTTT	CASSVEGRNTEAFF
14	TRBD2	TRBV12-3/TRBV12-4	many	TRBJ2-7	TGTGCCAGCAGTTTAGTTCTAGCGGGGACGGCGCAGTACTTC	CASSLVLAGTAQYF
12	.	TRBV5-1	.	TRBJ2-2	TGCGCCAGCAGCTGGGGGACCGGGGAGCTGTTTTTT	CASSWGTGELFF
15	TRBD2	TRBV19	many	TRBJ2-1	TGTGCCAGTAGTATCCTAGCGGGACGGTACAATGAGCAGTTCTTC	CASSILAGRYNEQFF
14	TRBD1	TRBV4-1	many	TRBJ2-7	TGCGCCAGCAGCCTCGGGACAGGGGGTTCCGAGCAGTACTTC	CASSLGTGGSEQYF
14	TRBD2	TRBV29-1	few	TRBJ2-1	TGCAGCGCCGAGTCCGGGAGGCTTGACAATGAGCAGTTCTTC	CSAESGRLDNEQFF
16	TRBD2	TRBV28	many	TRBJ2-1	TGTGCCAGCAAAAAGGGCGGGAGCGCAGGTTACAATGAGCAGTTCTTC	CASKKGGSAGYNEQFF
16	TRBD2	TRBV28	many	TRBJ2-1	TGTGCCAGCAGTCGCCCCACTAGCGTGATAGGCAATGAGCAGTTCTTC	CASSRPTSVIGNEQFF
14	.	TRBV4-3	many	TRBJ2-3	TGCGCCAGCAGCCAAGATGGCTGGGGAGATACGCAGTATTTT	CASSQDGWGDTQYF
14	.	TRBV29-1	few	TRBJ2-5	TGCAGCGTTGATCCCTCGGGGTTCCAAGAGACCCAGTACTTC	CSVDPSGFQETQYF
13	.	TRBV30	.	TRBJ1-5	TGTGCCTGGAGTGAGGATACCAATCATCCCCAGCATTTT	CAWSEDTNHPQHF
16	.	TRBV10-3	many	TRBJ2-7	TGTGCCATCAGTGAGTCGGCAGGGGCCCTCAACTACGAGCAGTACTTC	CAISESAGALNYEQYF
14	TRBD2	TRBV27	once	TRBJ2-5	TGTGCCAGCAGACCGGGACTAGCGCCGGAGACCCAGTACTTC	CASRPGLAPETQYF
15	.	TRBV29-1	.	TRBJ2-7	TGCAGCGTTGAAGTCCGGCAGGGCTCAGTGTACGAGCAGTACTTC	CSVEVRQGSVYEQYF
15	TRBD2	TRBV29-1	.	TRBJ2-2	TGCAGCGTGGAGAGCGGGGACGCGAACACCTGGGAGCTGTTTTTT	CSVESGDANTWELFF
13	.	TRBV28	many	TRBJ2-7	TGTGCCAGCACCCTCGACGGAAACTACGAGCAGTACTTC	CASTLDGNYEQYF
14	.	TRBV5-1	few	TRBJ2-3	TGCGCCAGCAGCTTGGATCCCAGCACAGATACGCAGTATTTT	CASSLDPSTDTQYF
14	TRBD1	TRBV4-2	few	TRBJ2-7	TGTGCCAGCAGCTCCGGGACAGGGGGCCACGAGCAGTACTTC	CASSSGTGGHEQYF
16	TRBD1	TRBV7-2	many	TRBJ1-2	TGTGCCAGCAGCCTCGGGGCGGCAGGGGGACCCTATGGCTACACCTTC	CASSLGAAGGPYGYTF
14	.	TRBV27	many	TRBJ2-1	TGTGCCAGCAGTATCCCGGACCGAAACAATGAGCAGTTCTTC	CASSIPDRNNEQFF
15	TRBD2	TRBV6-6	many	TRBJ2-7	TGTGCCAGCAGTTACTCCGGGACTAGCGGCTACGAGCAGTACTTC	CASSYSGTSGYEQYF
13	.	TRBV19	many	TRBJ2-1	TGTGCCAGTAGTACCCAACCTAGAGGCGAGCAGTTCTTC	CASSTQPRGEQFF
16	.	TRBV4-3	many	TRBJ2-3	TGCGCCAGCAGCCAAGATATGGTTCAGCTCACAGATACGCAGTATTTT	CASSQDMVQLTDTQYF
15	TRBD1	TRBV2	.	TRBJ2-7	TGTGCCGGCAGTGCCCCCGGGACAGGGGACTACGAGCAGTACTTC	CAGSAPGTGDYEQYF
15	.	TRBV20-1	many	TRBJ1-5	TGCAGTGCCAATCCCGGGATGTATAGCAATCAGCCCCAGCATTTT	CSANPGMYSNQPQHF
16	TRBD2	TRBV11-1	few	TRBJ2-1	TGTGCCAGCAGCACGCGACTAGCGGGAGGGTTTGATGAGCAGTTCTTC	CASSTRLAGGFDEQFF
13	.	TRBV10-3	many	TRBJ1-4	TGTGCCATCAGTGTCGACAGAAATGAAAAACTGTTTTTT	CAISVDRNEKLFF
16	.	TRBV18	many	TRBJ2-7	TGTGCCAGCTCACCTGGGCAGGGTATTACCCCCTACGAGCAGTACTTC	CASSPGQGITPYEQYF
14	TRBD1	TRBV5-1	few	TRBJ2-3	TGCGCCAGCACCCGGGACAGGGGGCCCGATACGCAGTATTTT	CASTRDRGPDTQYF
15	.	TRBV7-2	.	TRBJ2-4	TGTGCCAGCTACGGTTCCGGGACAGCCAAAAACATTCAGTACTTC	CASYGSGTAKNIQYF
18	TRBD1	TRBV14	.	TRBJ2-1	TGTGCCAGCAGCCCCCAACCTAACAGGGGATCAACCTACAATGAGCAGTTCTTC	CASSPQPNRGSTYNEQFF
12	TRBD1	TRBV4-3	.	TRBJ2-3	TGCGCCAGCAGCCAGGGACAGGATACGCCGGATTTT	CASSQGQDTPDF
16	.	TRBV5-1	many	TRBJ2-7	TGCGCCAGCAGCTTGGAAGCGGCTAGCGCCTCCTACGAGCAGTACTTC	CASSLEAASASYEQYF
15	.	TRBV5-8	.	TRBJ2-7	TGTGCCAGCAGCCGACGGACCATCATTTCGCGCGAGCAGTACTTC	CASSRRTIISREQYF
15	.	TRBV7-3	.	TRBJ2-6	TGTGCCAGCAGCTCCGGTAGCTCTGGGGCCAACGTCCTGGCTTTC	CASSSGSSGANVLAF
15	.	TRBV2	many	TRBJ1-3	TGTGCCAGCAGTACCCCTATGGAGGCTGGAAACACCATATATTTT	CASSTPMEAGNTIYF
15	.	TRBV5-1	.	TRBJ2-6	TGCGCCAGCAGCTTGGTTTTCTCTGGGGCCAACGTCCTGACTTTC	CASSLVFSGANVLTF
16	.	TRBV24-1	many	TRBJ2-3	TGTGCCACCAGTGACTACGCCGGGTTGGGGGTAGATACGCAGTATTTT	CATSDYAGLGVDTQYF
15	TRBD2	TRBV3-1	.	TRBJ2-7	TGTGCCAGCAGCACAGCGGGGGGGGGCGTCTACGAGCAGTACTTC	CASSTAGGGVYEQYF
15	.	TRBV4-1	many	TRBJ1-1	TGCGCCAGCAGCCAAGAGGGCAGCATGAACACTGAAGCTTTCTTT	CASSQEGSMNTEAFF
14	.	TRBV7-2	many	TRBJ1-1	TGTGCCAGCAGCTTAGGCTACTTTAACACTGAAGCTTTCTTT	CASSLGYFNTEAFF
15	TRBD1	TRBV5-5	many	TRBJ1-1	TGTGCCAGCAGACGGGACAGGGGCATGAACACTGAAGCTTTCTTT	CASRRDRGMNTEAFF